The rows below give T cell receptor beta chains drawn from one sample of a study of T cell responses to AZD1222 COVID-19 vaccine. Only in-frame clones appear in the TCRdb table, and some are missing; sequencing was by immunoSEQ multiplex PCR. This table has some 150,000 clones, approximately 85% appearing once. The source was peripheral blood, collected 28 days after the second dose of the MenACWY control vaccine. These receptors all come from an adult who received the MenACWY meningococcal vaccine as a control. CDR3s include the opening cysteine and the closing phenylalanine or tryptophan. The D gene is left open where the match is weak. Part of the rows lack a size; the others show once, few, many or a class for expanded clones.

d_gene	abundance	v_gene	len	j_gene	CDR3aa	CDR3nt
TRBD1	once	TRBV24-1	17	TRBJ1-1	CATSDVHGPTGETEAFF	TGTGCCACCAGTGACGTCCATGGCCCCACAGGGGAGACTGAAGCTTTCTTT
-	-	TRBV7-3	16	TRBJ2-6	CASTQPGASGANVLTF	TGTGCCAGCACCCAACCAGGGGCTTCTGGGGCCAACGTCCTGACTTTC
TRBD2	-	TRBV5-1	15	TRBJ2-5	CASSFSPSGRETQYF	TGCGCCAGCAGCTTTTCGCCGAGCGGGAGGGAGACCCAGTACTTC
-	-	TRBV2	15	TRBJ2-3	CASSPGQLSTDTQYF	TGTGCCAGCAGTCCCGGACAGTTAAGCACAGATACGCAGTATTTT
-	-	TRBV28	15	TRBJ2-7	CASSPRQVAGYEQYF	TGTGCCAGCAGTCCGCGACAGGTGGCGGGTTACGAGCAGTACTTC
-	-	TRBV5-1	13	TRBJ1-1	CASSIDGNTEAFF	TGCGCCAGCAGCATAGATGGGAACACTGAAGCTTTCTTT
-	-	TRBV4-1	16	TRBJ2-7	CASSPNTEAVSYEQYF	TGCGCCAGCAGCCCTAATACAGAGGCCGTTTCCTACGAGCAGTACTTC
-	-	TRBV4-3	17	TRBJ1-5	CASSQEFRNGGYQPQHF	TGCGCCAGCAGCCAAGAGTTTAGGAATGGAGGTTATCAGCCCCAGCATTTT
TRBD1	-	TRBV7-2	14	TRBJ1-1	CASSLDRGPTEAFF	TGTGCCAGCAGCTTGGACAGGGGGCCCACTGAAGCTTTCTTT
-	once	TRBV7-2	15	TRBJ1-6	CASSPGGRGISPLHF	TGTGCCAGCAGCCCTGGCGGCAGGGGAATTTCACCCCTCCACTTT
TRBD1	-	TRBV18	15	TRBJ2-7	CASSPKGQGPYEQYF	TGTGCCAGCTCACCAAAGGGACAGGGACCCTACGAGCAGTACTTC
TRBD1	-	TRBV5-1	14	TRBJ2-1	CASSPGTGVNEQFF	TGCGCCAGCAGCCCCGGGACAGGGGTGAATGAGCAGTTCTTC
-	-	TRBV18	14	TRBJ2-1	CASSTIGFGNEQFF	TGTGCCAGCTCTACCATTGGGTTCGGAAATGAGCAGTTCTTC
-	once	TRBV2	18	TRBJ2-5	CASSEGQGGDRSGETQYF	TGTGCCAGCAGTGAAGGCCAAGGGGGAGACCGCTCGGGCGAGACCCAGTACTTC
-	once	TRBV28	14	TRBJ1-5	CASSLGGSNQPQHF	TGTGCCAGCAGTTTGGGGGGAAGCAATCAGCCCCAGCATTTT
-	-	TRBV7-2	16	TRBJ1-5	CASSPPGGESNQPQHF	TGTGCCAGCAGCCCTCCCGGGGGTGAGAGCAATCAGCCCCAGCATTTT
-	-	TRBV7-8	13	TRBJ1-5	CASSFSGSQPQHF	TGTGCCAGCAGCTTTTCCGGGAGTCAGCCCCAGCATTTT
-	-	TRBV6-2/TRBV6-3	15	TRBJ1-3	CASSYWLNSGNTIYF	TGTGCCAGCAGTTACTGGCTGAACTCTGGAAACACCATATATTTT
-	-	TRBV15	11	TRBJ1-1	CATSRDTEAFF	TGTGCCACCAGCAGAGACACTGAAGCTTTCTTT
TRBD2	-	TRBV7-2	17	TRBJ2-7	CASSLDGGREGLWEQYF	TGTGCCAGCAGCTTAGACGGTGGGCGGGAGGGCCTGTGGGAGCAGTACTTC
-	-	TRBV7-2	15	TRBJ1-1	CASSLLGASNTEAFF	TGTGCCAGCAGCTTACTGGGGGCTTCGAACACTGAAGCTTTCTTT
-	-	TRBV5-1	12	TRBJ2-1	CASSRDYNEQFF	TGCGCCAGCAGCAGGGACTACAATGAGCAGTTCTTC
TRBD1	-	TRBV11-3	17	TRBJ1-4	CASSSRRLDRSNEKLFF	TGTGCCAGCAGCTCGCGCCGTTTGGACAGGTCTAATGAAAAACTGTTTTTT
-	-	TRBV27	14	TRBJ1-2	CASSGTGGNYGYTF	TGTGCCAGCAGCGGTACGGGGGGAAACTATGGCTACACCTTC
TRBD1	-	TRBV2	14	TRBJ1-2	CASRLGQGWRGYTF	TGTGCCAGCAGGCTCGGACAGGGTTGGAGGGGCTACACCTTC
-	few	TRBV25-1	13	TRBJ1-2	CASSERAGSGYTF	TGTGCCAGCAGTGAAAGGGCAGGGTCTGGCTACACCTTC
TRBD1	-	TRBV5-4	13	TRBJ1-2	CASSPGTGDGYTF	TGTGCCAGCAGCCCTGGGACAGGGGATGGCTACACCTTC
TRBD2	-	TRBV6-5	15	TRBJ2-5	CASRRLAGDPETQYF	TGTGCCAGCAGAAGGCTAGCGGGAGATCCAGAGACCCAGTACTTC
-	-	TRBV28	15	TRBJ1-1	CASSFAGGANTEAFF	TGTGCCAGCAGTTTCGCGGGGGGCGCCAACACTGAAGCTTTCTTT
TRBD1	-	TRBV5-1	15	TRBJ1-2	CASSLGQGSHYGYTF	TGCGCCAGCAGCTTGGGACAGGGGTCGCACTATGGCTACACCTTC
-	-	TRBV5-6	12	TRBJ1-1	CASSLLNTEAFF	TGTGCCAGCAGCTTGTTGAACACTGAAGCTTTCTTT
-	-	TRBV6-2/TRBV6-3	16	TRBJ1-2	CASSSRTLLRNYGYTF	TGTGCCAGCAGTTCAAGGACATTACTCCGGAACTATGGCTACACCTTC
-	-	TRBV27	16	TRBJ1-6	CASSRQNSLYNSPLHF	TGTGCCAGCAGCAGACAGAACAGCCTCTATAATTCACCCCTCCACTTT
-	-	TRBV27	12	TRBJ1-1	CASSPQGTEAFF	TGTGCCAGCAGTCCACAGGGCACTGAAGCTTTCTTT
-	-	TRBV5-1	15	TRBJ1-2	CASSLGDTDAYGYTF	TGCGCCAGCAGCTTAGGGGACACCGACGCCTATGGCTACACCTTC
-	-	TRBV5-1	14	TRBJ1-4	CASSLDGSSEKLFF	TGCGCCAGCAGCTTGGACGGGTCTAGTGAAAAACTGTTTTTT
-	-	TRBV25-1	14	TRBJ1-2	CASSEFGEWSGYTF	TGTGCCAGCAGTGAATTTGGGGAGTGGAGTGGCTACACCTTC
TRBD1	-	TRBV4-1	14	TRBJ2-2	CATGQGVNTGELFF	TGCGCCACCGGACAGGGTGTGAACACCGGGGAGCTGTTTTTT
-	-	TRBV30	11	TRBJ2-5	CAWSGKETQYF	TGTGCCTGGAGTGGTAAAGAGACCCAGTACTTC
-	-	TRBV6-6	12	TRBJ1-2	CASSLQGEGYTF	TGTGCCAGCAGTTTACAGGGTGAAGGCTACACCTTC
TRBD1	-	TRBV2	14	TRBJ1-2	CASGDRGPLIGYTF	TGTGCCAGCGGGGACAGGGGGCCCTTAATAGGCTACACCTTC
-	-	TRBV2	13	TRBJ2-3	CASSLWATDTQYF	TGTGCCAGCAGCCTCTGGGCCACAGATACGCAGTATTTT
-	-	TRBV24-1	17	TRBJ2-3	CATRDRGASGIGDTQYF	TGTGCCACCAGGGACAGGGGAGCTAGCGGGATAGGAGATACGCAGTATTTT
TRBD2	-	TRBV3-1/TRBV3-2	18	TRBJ2-2	CASSIMTSGSFRTGELFF	TGTGCCAGCAGTATAATGACTAGCGGGAGCTTTAGGACCGGGGAGCTGTTTTTT
-	-	TRBV9	18	TRBJ1-6	CASSVALGGFVGNSPLHF	TGTGCCAGCAGCGTAGCTCTCGGGGGATTCGTCGGTAATTCACCCCTCCACTTT
-	-	TRBV29-1	13	TRBJ1-1	CSVAGAGRHEAFF	TGCAGCGTTGCCGGGGCAGGGAGGCATGAAGCTTTCTTT
-	-	TRBV5-1	15	TRBJ1-4	CASSLTYPPTEKLFF	TGCGCCAGCAGCTTGACATATCCCCCGACGGAAAAACTGTTTTTT
-	-	TRBV30	12	TRBJ2-6	CAWGSGANVLTF	TGTGCCTGGGGCTCTGGGGCCAACGTCCTGACTTTC
-	-	TRBV4-1	14	TRBJ1-4	CASSRLAGNEKLFF	TGCGCCAGCAGCCGGCTGGCAGGAAATGAAAAACTGTTTTTT
-	-	TRBV19	14	TRBJ2-3	CASSDRFSTDTQYF	TGTGCCAGTAGTGACAGGTTTTCCACAGATACGCAGTATTTT
TRBD1	once	TRBV7-8	16	TRBJ1-1	CASSLAKGQGVTEAFF	TGTGCCAGCAGCTTAGCGAAGGGACAGGGGGTCACTGAAGCTTTCTTT
TRBD1	-	TRBV5-1	14	TRBJ1-1	CASRLTGENTEAFF	TGCGCCAGCAGGCTGACAGGGGAGAACACTGAAGCTTTCTTT
TRBD2	once	TRBV11-2	16	TRBJ2-3	CASSTMREGRGRYRYF	TGTGCCAGCAGCACCATGCGGGAGGGCCGGGGGCGTTACAGGTATTTT